One and the same sample provided the 30 T cell receptor beta chains below, sequenced in a study of blood T cell repertoires in COVID-19. The table came from immunoSEQ multiplex PCR; TCRdb's copy has only in-frame clones and leaves some out. The sample lists 100,000 to 120,000 clones; about 79% were seen once. Sequencing input: peripheral blood. These receptor sequences come from a woman of 80 years or more with active or convalescent COVID-19.

This chain links TRBV4-1 with TRBJ2-1; 9 nucleotides agree with TRBD1. The V gene end was trimmed by 3 bases and the J gene end by 8 bases; junction bases not matched to a gene: 8. Germline V gives CDR1 MGHRA, CDR2 YSYEKL. This CDR3 is 15 amino acids long. The CDR3 is CASSHPDRGPYEQFF. The CDR3 nucleotides read TGCGCCAGCAGCCACCCGGACAGGGGCCCCTATGAGCAGTTCTTC.

The V and J genes are TRBV5-1 and TRBJ2-3, with 8 bases aligning to TRBD1. CDR1 and CDR2 from the germline V gene are SGHRS and YFSETQ. CDR3 size: 17 residues. The trim removed 4 bases at V and 2 bases at J, leaving 12 bases unmatched. CDR3 DNA sequence: TGCGCCAGCAGCCGCGGTACCGGGACAGGCTACACAGATACGCAGTATTTT. Translated: CASSRGTGTGYTDTQYF.

The rearrangement links TRBV6-6 to TRBJ1-3, with TRBD1 matching 7 bases. V trimming: 5 bases; J trimming: 0 bases; junction bases outside the gene matches: 16. The length of the CDR3 is 19 residues. Germline assignment: CDR1 MNHNY and CDR2 SVGAGI (reference sequence). The CDR3 coding sequence is TGTGCCAGCAGTCAAAAGGGACAGCCGAGTACCTTCTCTGGAAACACCATATATTTT. Protein sequence: CASSQKGQPSTFSGNTIYF.

The gene calls are TRBV18 and TRBJ1-3, with D unresolved. Trimming cost V 10 bases and J 0 bases, with 7 bases left between them. The germline V gene has CDR1 KGHSH and CDR2 LQKENI. This CDR3 contains 12 residues. The CDR3 nucleotides read TGTGCCACAGGCCCCTCTGGAAACACCATATATTTT. Residues: CATGPSGNTIYF. The variable domain in full, completed from reference TRBV18 and TRBJ1-3, reads NAGVMQNPRHLVRRRGQEARLRCSPMKGHSHVYWYRQLPEEGLKFMVYLQKENIIDESGMPKERFSAEFPKEGPSILRIQQVVRGDSAAYFCATGPSGNTIYFGEGSWLTVV.

For the CDR3, the DNA is TGTGCCAGCAGCCGCCTTAGGAGGGAGAGTAGGGAAAAACTGTTTTTT. This translates into CASSRLRRESREKLFF. V is TRBV7-6 and J is TRBJ1-4, with D hard to call. CDR3 length equals 16 residues. V lost 5 bases, J lost 8 bases, and 21 bases lay in between. The germline V gene encodes CDR1 SGHVS and CDR2 FNYEAQ.

This chain connects TRBV13 to TRBJ2-3; D may be TRBD2 (6 bases). Looked up from germline, CDR1 is PRHDT and CDR2 is FYEKMQ (reference sequence). CDR3 size: 15 residues. Deletions cut 0 bases from V and 0 bases from J, with 7 bases between. The CDR3 nucleotides read TGTGCCAGCAGCTTAGGGCGGGGAAGCACAGATACGCAGTATTTT. It translates to CASSLGRGSTDTQYF.

The chain employs TRBV7-9 and TRBJ2-7; 9 bases line up with TRBD2. The CDR3 runs to 16 residues. CDR1 is SEHNR, CDR2 FQNEAQ, per germline (reference sequence). The V and J ends lost 4 bases and 2 bases, in that order; junction bases with no gene match: 9. CDR3 in DNA: TGTGCCAGCAGCTCCCTTCGCTCTAGCGGGACCTACGAGCAGTACTTC. Protein: CASSSLRSSGTYEQYF.

The rearrangement uses TRBV18 and TRBJ2-3; TRBD1 might be the D (5 bases). The germline V gene encodes CDR1 KGHSH and CDR2 LQKENI. With 3 bases removed from V and 0 bases from J, the gap between germline ends came to 16 bases. The CDR3 has 17 amino acids. CDR3 sequence (DNA): TGTGCCAGCTCACCCACACTGACAGCCACGAGCACAGATACGCAGTATTTT. Amino acid sequence: CASSPTLTATSTDTQYF.

The V and J genes are TRBV14 and TRBJ2-1; D is possibly TRBD2 (5 bases). This CDR3 region has 16 residues. V gave up 0 bases and J gave up 4 bases, with 13 bases separating them. The germline CDR1 and CDR2 sequences are SGHDN and FVKESK. In DNA, the CDR3 is TGTGCCAGCAGCCAAGATAGGCTAGCATATTACAATGAGCAGTTCTTC. Translated, it gives CASSQDRLAYYNEQFF. Full variable domain (missing parts from reference TRBV14 and TRBJ2-1): EAGVTQFPSHSVIEKGQTVTLRCDPISGHDNLYWYRRVMGKEIKFLLHFVKESKQDESGMPNNRFLAERTGGTYSTLKVQPAELEDSGVYFCASSQDRLAYYNEQFFGPGTRLTVL.

The chain employs TRBV2 and TRBJ1-6; D is perhaps TRBD1 (6 bases). Trimming cost V 1 base and J 8 bases, with 12 bases left between them. Germline CDR1 reads SNHLY; CDR2 reads FYNNEI. The CDR3 extends over 15 amino acids. The CDR3 region is CASSEEDGQYSPLHF. The CDR3 DNA reads TGTGCCAGCAGTGAAGAGGACGGACAGTATTCACCCCTCCACTTT.

This chain links TRBV3-1 (or the pseudogene TRBV3-2) with TRBJ1-1, with D possibly matching TRBD1 (6 bases). The germline gives CDR1 LGHDT, CDR2 YNNKEL (reference sequence). The CDR3 loop spans 13 amino acids. Trimming took 4 bases from V and 4 from J, leaving 10 bases between them. The CDR3 protein is CASSPGTSTEAFF. The CDR3 region has the DNA TGTGCCAGCAGCCCCGGGACATCCACTGAAGCTTTCTTT.

A few counts support this clone. The chain combines TRBV2 with TRBJ2-7, with TRBD2 as a possible D gene (7 bases). Trimming took off 5 bases at V and 3 bases at J, with 17 bases between the two ends. The CDR3 consists of 15 residues. Germline CDR1 reads SNHLY; CDR2 reads FYNNEI. The CDR3 DNA reads as TGTGCCAGCAGTTTCCGAGGGGGACTAAACTACGAGCAGTACTTC. Amino acid sequence: CASSFRGGLNYEQYF.

The chain recombines TRBV7-8 with TRBJ1-4, with TRBD1 matching 8 bases. From germline, CDR1 is SGHVS and CDR2 FQNEAQ. This CDR3 spans 14 amino acids. With V trimmed by 8 bases and J by 7 bases, 9 bases remained unmatched. The chain's CDR3 is CASGKRTGPEKLFF. CDR3 DNA: TGTGCCAGCGGAAAACGGACAGGGCCTGAAAAACTGTTTTTT.

The V and J genes are TRBV5-6 and TRBJ1-1, with D unclear. The CDR3 is made up of 16 amino acids. Germline V gene data show CDR1 as SGHDT and CDR2 as YYEEEE. Trimming removed 2 bases at V and 3 bases at J, with 17 bases between. Here the CDR3 reads CASSFIYGNDDTEAFF. The CDR3 DNA sequence: TGTGCCAGCAGCTTCATATATGGCAATGATGACACTGAAGCTTTCTTT.

V gene TRBV29-1 combines with J gene TRBJ1-1; tentatively, D is TRBD1 (6 bases). V was pared by 7 bases and J by 0 bases, with 21 bases between. There are 16 residues in the CDR3. Germline CDR1 SQVTM, CDR2 ANQGSEA. The CDR3 region has the DNA TGCAGCGCTACCGAAGGGGGTGCAAGAATGAACACTGAAGCTTTCTTT. Translating it yields CSATEGGARMNTEAFF. The complete variable domain, with remaining parts taken from reference TRBV29-1 and TRBJ1-1, reads SAVISQKPSRDICQRGTSLTIQCQVDSQVTMMFWYRQQPGQSLTLIATANQGSEATYESGFVIDKFPISRPNLTFSTLTVSNMSPEDSSIYLCSATEGGARMNTEAFFGQGTRLTVV.

The V gene is TRBV10-3, the J gene TRBJ2-5; possibly TRBD1 for D (6 bases). Germline values: CDR1 ENHRY, CDR2 SYGVKD. The CDR3 is 13 amino acids. V was trimmed by 7 bases and J by 3 bases, leaving 12 bases between them. The CDR3 sequence: CAIMGRGEETQYF. The CDR3 nucleotides are TGTGCCATCATGGGCAGGGGAGAAGAGACCCAGTACTTC.

J is TRBJ2-3 and V is TRBV19; the D gene is possibly TRBD2 (6 bases). The V and J ends lost 6 bases and 6 bases respectively, with 16 bases between them. Germline V gene lookup returns CDR1 LNHDA and CDR2 SQIVND (reference sequence). The CDR3 runs to 14 residues. The CDR3: CASSQMGLPDTQYF. Written as DNA, the CDR3 is TGTGCCAGTAGCCAGATGGGACTCCCGGATACGCAGTATTTT. Full variable domain (remainder filled in from reference TRBV19 and TRBJ2-3): DGGITQSPKYLFRKEGQNVTLSCEQNLNHDAMYWYRQDPGQGLRLIYYSQIVNDFQKGDIAEGYSVSREKKESFPLTVTSAQKNPTAFYLCASSQMGLPDTQYFGPGTRLTVL.

This chain uses TRBV30 with TRBJ2-5; TRBD2 matches 7 bases. The CDR3 is 14 amino acids. Germline-derived CDR1 and CDR2 are GTSNPN and SVGIG (reference sequence). The J segment lost 0 bases and the V segment lost 2 bases, leaving 3 bases of the junction unmatched. CDR3 nucleotide sequence: TGTGCCTGGAGTAAACTAGCGAACCAAGAGACCCAGTACTTC. Residues: CAWSKLANQETQYF.

This clone has only a few counts. The V call is TRBV10-3, the J call TRBJ2-4; 10 nucleotides line up with TRBD2. CDR1 and CDR2 from the germline V gene are ENHRY and SYGVKD. After removal of 6 bases from V and 3 bases from J, the junction contained 11 bases not matched to a gene. CDR3 length equals 17 residues. In DNA, the CDR3 is TGTGCCATCAGCGGCGGACTAGCGGTCTGGGACAAAAACATTCAGTACTTC. Translated, it gives CAISGGLAVWDKNIQYF.

The chain is built from TRBV29-1 and TRBJ2-7; D is perhaps TRBD2 (5 bases). This CDR3 has 11 residues. Trimming cost V 0 bases and J 6 bases, with 6 bases left between them. Germline CDR1 reads SQVTM; CDR2 reads ANQGSEA. The CDR3 coding sequence is TGCAGCGTTGAAGAGGGGAGCGAGCAGTACTTC. Translating gives CSVEEGSEQYF.

V is TRBV2 and J is TRBJ1-1, with TRBD1 matching over 8 bases. CDR3 length: 15 amino acids. The V gene's germline CDR1 is SNHLY and CDR2 FYNNEI. The V and J ends lost 0 bases and 11 bases, in that order; junction bases with no gene match: 11. The CDR3 spells CASSEAPTGVRYAFF. For the CDR3, the DNA is TGTGCCAGCAGTGAAGCGCCGACAGGGGTACGGTATGCTTTCTTT.

The V and J genes are TRBV10-3 and TRBJ2-1; the match to TRBD2 covers 10 bases. The germline gives CDR1 ENHRY, CDR2 SYGVKD. V was pared by 9 bases and J by 6 bases, with 8 bases of the junction left unmatched. The CDR3 loop spans 14 amino acids. Here the CDR3 reads CAMRETSGLNEQFF. CDR3 DNA sequence: TGTGCCATGCGGGAGACTAGCGGGCTCAATGAGCAGTTCTTC.

This clone turned up a few times. The chain uses TRBV23-1 and TRBJ2-7, with a tentative D call TRBD1 (6 bases). TRBV23-1 is placed among ORFs of uncertain function. CDR3 length: 14 residues. The V and J ends lost 7 bases and 2 bases respectively, with 15 bases between them. CDR3 protein: CASNWGHFPYEQYF. DNA of the CDR3: TGCGCCAGCAATTGGGGACATTTCCCCTACGAGCAGTACTTC.

The chain uses TRBV11-2 and TRBJ1-4, with D perhaps matching TRBD1 (6 bases). V was trimmed by 1 base and J by 0 bases, leaving 9 bases between them. From germline, CDR1 is SGHAT and CDR2 FQNNGV. This CDR3 comprises 16 residues. CDR3 nucleotide sequence: TGTGCCAGCAGCTTAGTGTCAGGGGCAACTAATGAAAAACTGTTTTTT. Translated: CASSLVSGATNEKLFF.

The genes are TRBV3-1 (or the pseudogene TRBV3-2) and TRBJ2-3; 8 nucleotides match TRBD2. The CDR3 is made up of 16 amino acids. Trimming removed 4 bases from V and 4 bases from J; junction bases left unmatched: 10. CDR1 and CDR2 (germline): LGHDT, YNNKEL (reference sequence). CDR3 in amino acids: CASSRRLAGGADTQYF. CDR3 nucleotides: TGTGCCAGCAGCCGGAGGCTGGCGGGAGGCGCAGATACGCAGTATTTT.

The rearrangement uses TRBV2 and TRBJ1-1, with D maybe TRBD1 (5 bases). In germline, CDR1 is SNHLY, CDR2 FYNNEI. This CDR3 comprises 13 residues. Trimming shortened V by 10 bases and J by 1 base, and 13 bases separated the two germline ends. CDR3 nucleotide sequence: TGTGCCACCCTGACAGAGAAGAACACTGAAGCTTTCTTT. The encoded protein is CATLTEKNTEAFF.

This chain uses TRBV27 with TRBJ1-3; D is undetermined. CDR1 is MNHEY, CDR2 SMNVEV, per germline (reference sequence). V lost 10 bases and J lost 4, with 11 bases in between. The CDR3 length is 12 residues. CDR3 bases: TGTGCCACCCAGTCGCCCGGAAACACCATATATTTT. It codes for CATQSPGNTIYF.

This sequence joins TRBV20-1 and TRBJ2-1, with D unclear. Germline assignment: CDR1 DFQATT and CDR2 SNEGSKA (reference sequence). Trimming removed 8 bases at V and 5 bases at J, with 7 bases between. This CDR3 contains 10 residues. The CDR3 is CSSENNEQFF. Here the CDR3 DNA reads TGCAGTTCCGAGAACAATGAGCAGTTCTTC.

The chain uses TRBV29-1 and TRBJ1-2; tentatively, D is TRBD1 (6 bases). The CDR3 is made up of 12 amino acids. V was cut by 4 bases and J by 1 base, with 7 bases left in between. CDR1 is SQVTM and CDR2 is ANQGSEA in the germline V gene. Written as DNA, the CDR3 is TGCAGCGTTGGACAGGTTAACTATGGCTACACCTTC. It translates to CSVGQVNYGYTF.

This chain connects TRBV29-1 to TRBJ1-2; maybe TRBD1 (5 bases). CDR1 and CDR2 (germline): SQVTM, ANQGSEA. The length of the CDR3 is 12 residues. Between the trimmed V and J ends, which lost 8 bases and 7 bases, there was a span of 17 bases. The CDR3: CSTTDTTFGYTF. In nucleotides, the CDR3 is TGCAGCACCACGGACACTACGTTTGGCTACACCTTC.